These 26 T cell receptor beta chains came from one sample sequenced in a study of shared clonotypes between healthy human individuals. Assay: immunoSEQ multiplex PCR; the TCRdb copy retains only in-frame clones and omits some. The sample contains around 2.5 million clones, more than 85% of which appear only once. Source material: naive CD4+ T cells from PBMCs. As for subset: CD45RA+ positively selected. Receptor source: a man younger than 35 in good health. Some clones in this sample may be carry-over from other donors' samples.

The chain employs TRBV4-2 and TRBJ1-2; TRBD1 is a possible D gene (5 bases). V lost 0 bases and J lost 9, with 14 bases in between. CDR3 size: 14 residues. The germline CDR1 and CDR2 sequences are LGHNA and YNFKEQ. The CDR3 sequence is CASSQDIQDRSYTF. For the CDR3, the DNA is TGTGCCAGCAGCCAAGATATACAGGACCGGAGCTACACCTTC.

To note about this clone: In the same sample, other DNA sequences code for this CDR3. The gene calls are TRBV5-1 and TRBJ1-5; 7 bases line up with TRBD1. Germline loops: CDR1 SGHRS, CDR2 YFSETQ. The CDR3 spans 14 residues. The V segment lost 0 bases and the J segment 5 bases; nucleotides outside the gene matches: 2. The CDR3 protein is CASSLGQGDQPQHF. CDR3 in DNA: TGCGCCAGCAGCTTGGGACAGGGCGATCAGCCCCAGCATTTT.

The chain links TRBV5-1 to TRBJ2-2; D ambiguous. V was trimmed by 9 bases and J by 4 bases, leaving 13 bases between them. The CDR3 sequence is 13 residues long. CDR1 SGHRS and CDR2 YFSETQ come from the germline V gene. The DNA for the CDR3 is TGCGCCATCGGTGTAGAGTCCACCGGGGAGCTGTTTTTT. Translation: CAIGVESTGELFF. The whole variable domain, remainder taken from reference TRBV5-1 and TRBJ2-2, is KAGVTQTPRYLIKTRGQQVTLSCSPISGHRSVSWYQQTPGQGLQFLFEYFSETQRNKGNFPGRFSGRQFSNSRSEMNVSTLELGDSALYLCAIGVESTGELFFGEGSRLTVL.

This clone was counted once. This sequence joins TRBV14 and TRBJ1-1; the D gene is possibly TRBD1 (5 bases). Looked up from germline, CDR1 is SGHDN and CDR2 is FVKESK. V gave up 4 bases and J gave up 6 bases, with 12 bases separating them. The CDR3 is 13 residues long. The DNA for the CDR3 is TGTGCCAGCAGCCCTTTCCTAGGGGCTGAAGCTTTCTTT. This translates into CASSPFLGAEAFF.

Remarks on this clone: The sample holds other DNA sequences that translate to the same CDR3. The chain joins TRBV5-1 to TRBJ1-1; D is unresolved. The germline V and J ends were trimmed by 0 bases and 2 bases, with 8 bases remaining between them. The CDR3 has 14 residues. The germline gives CDR1 SGHRS, CDR2 YFSETQ. Written as DNA, the CDR3 is TGCGCCAGCAGCTTGGTAATTGGTAACACTGAAGCTTTCTTT. Residues: CASSLVIGNTEAFF.

The chain links TRBV18 to TRBJ1-4; possibly TRBD1 for D (5 bases). Germline CDR1 is KGHSH and CDR2 is LQKENI. This CDR3 contains 15 residues. Trimming cost V 1 base and J 8 bases, with 14 bases left between them. The CDR3 DNA follows: TGTGCCAGCTCACCACTGCAGGGCGTGGGGGAAAAACTGTTTTTT. Residues: CASSPLQGVGEKLFF.

A single count supports this clone. Here the CDR3 DNA reads TGTGCCAGCAGTGAGAGTGGCCAGCCCTACAATGAGCAGTTCTTC. Translating gives CASSESGQPYNEQFF. This chain links TRBV25-1 with TRBJ2-1; D is unclear. Germline CDR1 reads MGHDK; CDR2 reads SYGVNS. The ends were cut back, 3 bases at V and 2 bases at J, with 11 bases in the middle. The CDR3 has 15 amino acids.

The chain uses TRBV5-1 and TRBJ2-5, with D possibly TRBD2 on 7 matching bases. Germline assignment: CDR1 SGHRS and CDR2 YFSETQ. This CDR3 has 16 residues. V lost 4 bases and J 2 bases, leaving 18 bases between the germline ends. The DNA of the CDR3 is TGCGCCAGCAGCCTCTTGCTCCGGGGGGCACAAGAGACCCAGTACTTC. Translating gives CASSLLLRGAQETQYF.

The chain links TRBV28 to TRBJ1-1; 7 bases map to TRBD1. Germline V lookup: CDR1 MDHEN, CDR2 SYDVKM. V lost 7 bases to trimming and J lost 9 bases; unmatched junction nucleotides: 5. This CDR3 comprises 11 residues. The CDR3 protein is CASTFRGKAFF. The CDR3 coding sequence is TGTGCCAGCACCTTCAGGGGGAAAGCTTTCTTT.

The CDR3 coding sequence is TGTGCCAGCAGCTTATATACCACAGATACGCAGTATTTT. Encoded protein: CASSLYTTDTQYF. This chain joins TRBV7-9 and TRBJ2-3; D ambiguous. The CDR3 extends over 13 amino acids. The ends were cut back, 2 bases at V and 2 bases at J, with 5 bases in the middle. CDR1 and CDR2 from the germline V gene are SEHNR and FQNEAQ (reference sequence).

The rearrangement links TRBV29-1 to TRBJ1-3, with D uncertain. V dropped 4 bases and J dropped 0 bases, with 7 bases sitting between them. Germline CDR1 and CDR2: SQVTM and ANQGSEA. The CDR3 is 13 amino acids. CDR3: CSVGAFSGNTIYF. The CDR3 DNA reads TGCAGCGTTGGAGCCTTCTCTGGAAACACCATATATTTT.

The genes are TRBV18 and TRBJ2-7; 7 nucleotides align to TRBD2. Germline values: CDR1 KGHSH, CDR2 LQKENI. V was pared by 5 bases and J by 1 base, with 2 bases of the junction left unmatched. The CDR3 sequence is 13 residues long. The CDR3 loop reads CASSEAGSYEQYF. CDR3 DNA sequence: TGTGCCAGCTCAGAAGCGGGATCCTACGAGCAGTACTTC.

The rearrangement joins TRBV9 to TRBJ2-3; a possible D gene is TRBD2 (5 bases). The CDR3 length is 16 residues. V gave up 1 base and J gave up 2 bases, with 14 bases separating them. Germline CDR1 is SGDLS and CDR2 is YYNGEE. The CDR3 nucleotides are TGTGCCAGCAGCGTACTGGACTGGAATCCCACAGATACGCAGTATTTT. Its translation: CASSVLDWNPTDTQYF.

Note on this clone: A much bigger clone sits one base away, suggesting this may be a read error. The same CDR3 can be traced to other DNA sequences in this sample. This sequence joins TRBV2 and TRBJ1-5, with 7 bases identical to TRBD1. V gave up 6 bases and J gave up 5 bases; unmatched junction bases: 1. The length of the CDR3 is 12 residues. CDR1 SNHLY and CDR2 FYNNEI come from the germline V gene. Here the CDR3 reads CASSRGDQPQHF. Here the CDR3 DNA reads TGTGCCAGCAGCAGGGGGGATCAGCCCCAGCATTTT.

V and J are TRBV28 and TRBJ2-5; possible D gene TRBD2, 6 bases. Trimming left V 9 bases short and J 1 base short, with 15 bases between. This CDR3 spans 14 amino acids. Germline V lookup: CDR1 MDHEN, CDR2 SYDVKM. CDR3 DNA sequence: TGTGCCAGTTCGGGGCTAGCGAGCCAAGAGACCCAGTACTTC. Amino acids: CASSGLASQETQYF.

The CDR3 protein is CASSPTASGRHEQYF. The CDR3 DNA sequence: TGTGCCAGCTCACCCACCGCTAGCGGGAGGCACGAGCAGTACTTC. The V and J genes are TRBV18 and TRBJ2-7; 11 bases agree with TRBD2. Trimming at V came to 3 bases and at J to 5 bases, leaving 6 bases not matched to a gene. From germline, CDR1 is KGHSH and CDR2 LQKENI. The CDR3 covers 15 residues.

V is TRBV30 and J is TRBJ2-3; TRBD1 is a possible D gene (5 bases). Germline values: CDR1 GTSNPN, CDR2 SVGIG (reference sequence). The CDR3 sequence is 15 residues long. The V end lost 3 bases, the J end lost 0 bases, and 13 bases lay between the germline ends. The CDR3 protein is CAWSAGISSTDTQYF. CDR3 coding DNA: TGTGCCTGGAGCGCAGGGATTTCTAGCACAGATACGCAGTATTTT.

The rearrangement uses TRBV9 and TRBJ2-3, with 8 bases that match TRBD2. CDR3 length: 16 residues. The V segment lost 4 bases and the J segment 0 bases; nucleotides outside the gene matches: 7. Germline CDR1 SGDLS, CDR2 YYNGEE. The CDR3 bases are TGTGCCAGCAGCCCCAAGACTAGCGCAAGCACAGATACGCAGTATTTT. Encoded protein: CASSPKTSASTDTQYF. Combining the CDR3 with reference TRBV9 and TRBJ2-3 gives the whole variable domain DSGVTQTPKHLITATGQRVTLRCSPRSGDLSVYWYQQSLDQGLQFLIQYYNGEERAKGNILERFSAQQFPDLHSELNLSSLELGDSALYFCASSPKTSASTDTQYFGPGTRLTVL.

The V gene is TRBV15, the J gene TRBJ1-5; D uncertain. Trimming left V 5 bases short and J 7 bases short, with 12 bases between. Germline V CDR1 and CDR2: LNHNV, YYDKDF (reference sequence). This CDR3 spans 13 amino acids. DNA of the CDR3: TGTGCCACCAGCCCCGCGGTGAACCAGCCCCAGCATTTT. This encodes CATSPAVNQPQHF.

This chain connects TRBV5-6 to TRBJ1-1; D not certain. Looked up from germline, CDR1 is SGHDT and CDR2 is YYEEEE. CDR3 length equals 15 residues. V gave up 2 bases and J gave up 3 bases, with 14 bases separating them. The CDR3 DNA reads TGTGCCAGCAGCTTTTTCCGGGGAATCGACACTGAAGCTTTCTTT. Amino acids: CASSFFRGIDTEAFF. Filled out from reference TRBV5-6 and TRBJ1-1, the complete variable domain reads DAGVTQSPTHLIKTRGQQVTLRCSPKSGHDTVSWYQQALGQGPQFIFQYYEEEERQRGNFPDRFSGHQFPNYSSELNVNALLLGDSALYLCASSFFRGIDTEAFFGQGTRLTVV.

This clone was seen only once. The sample carries other DNA sequences with the same CDR3. J is TRBJ2-5 and V is TRBV18; 7 positions match TRBD2. The V gene's germline CDR1 is KGHSH and CDR2 LQKENI. This CDR3 contains 14 residues. V lost 3 bases, J lost 4 bases, and 5 bases stayed unmatched. CDR3 DNA: TGTGCCAGCTCACCCCCCCCGGGAGGAGAGACCCAGTACTTC. Encoded protein: CASSPPPGGETQYF.

The J gene is TRBJ2-1, the V gene TRBV28; D is uncertain. The CDR3 is made up of 14 amino acids. The V and J ends lost 5 bases and 15 bases respectively, with 23 bases between them. The germline gives CDR1 MDHEN, CDR2 SYDVKM. The CDR3, as DNA: TGTGCCAGCAGTCCCTCGGCCCTTCGAACGAGAACGTTCTTC. It codes for CASSPSALRTRTFF.

With respect to this clone: Other DNA sequences in the sample encode the same CDR3. V and J are TRBV6-5 and TRBJ2-7; no firm D call. Trimming took off 2 bases at V and 6 bases at J, with 8 bases between the two ends. The CDR3 runs 12 residues. Germline CDR1 and CDR2: MNHEY and SVGAGI. CDR3 protein: CASSYRGLEQYF. In DNA, the CDR3 is TGTGCCAGCAGTTACAGAGGTCTCGAGCAGTACTTC.

The chain uses TRBV2 and TRBJ2-5; 10 positions agree with TRBD2. The J call may not be correct, given that the DNA end is closer to TRBJ2-7. The CDR3 runs to 15 residues. CDR1 is SNHLY and CDR2 is FYNNEI in the germline V gene. The CDR3 loop is CASRERAGGSYEQYF. In DNA, the CDR3 is TGTGCCAGCAGAGAAAGAGCGGGAGGGTCCTACGAGCAGTACTTC.

The chain recombines TRBV14 with TRBJ1-6; weak D call: TRBD1 (5 bases). CDR1 and CDR2 (germline): SGHDN, FVKESK. Between the trimmed V and J ends, which lost 5 bases and 8 bases, there was a span of 16 bases. The CDR3 is 15 residues long. CDR3 coding DNA: TGTGCCAGCAGCATGTCCCGGACACGATATTCACCCCTCCACTTT. Translated: CASSMSRTRYSPLHF.

DNA for the CDR3: TGTGCCAGCAGCCCGTACATGGCGGGAGTGTCCTACAATGAGCAGTTCTTC. It specifies CASSPYMAGVSYNEQFF. The chain employs TRBV11-2 and TRBJ2-1, with 7 bases identical to TRBD2. The germline V gene has CDR1 SGHAT and CDR2 FQNNGV. This CDR3 has 17 amino acids. The junction had 11 bases not matched to a gene; V was cut back by 5 bases and J by 1 base. Full variable domain (outside the CDR3, taken from reference TRBV11-2 and TRBJ2-1): EAGVAQSPRYKIIEKRQSVAFWCNPISGHATLYWYQQILGQGPKLLIQFQNNGVVDDSQLPKDRFSAERLKGVDSTLKIQPAKLEDSAVYLCASSPYMAGVSYNEQFFGPGTRLTVL.